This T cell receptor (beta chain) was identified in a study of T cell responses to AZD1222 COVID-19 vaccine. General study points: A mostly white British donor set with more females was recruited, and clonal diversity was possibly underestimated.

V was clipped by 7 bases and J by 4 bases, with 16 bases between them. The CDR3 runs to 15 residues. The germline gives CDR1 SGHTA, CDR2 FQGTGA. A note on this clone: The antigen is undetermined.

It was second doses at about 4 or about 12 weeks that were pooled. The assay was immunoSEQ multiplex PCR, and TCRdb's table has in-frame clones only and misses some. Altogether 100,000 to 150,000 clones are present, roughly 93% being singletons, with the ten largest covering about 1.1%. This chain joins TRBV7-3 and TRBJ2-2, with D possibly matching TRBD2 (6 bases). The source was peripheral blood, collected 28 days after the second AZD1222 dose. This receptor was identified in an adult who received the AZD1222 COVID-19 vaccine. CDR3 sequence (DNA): TGTGCCAGCACCGTGACTAGTTTTGGCACCGGGGAGCTGTTTTTT. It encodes CASTVTSFGTGELFF.